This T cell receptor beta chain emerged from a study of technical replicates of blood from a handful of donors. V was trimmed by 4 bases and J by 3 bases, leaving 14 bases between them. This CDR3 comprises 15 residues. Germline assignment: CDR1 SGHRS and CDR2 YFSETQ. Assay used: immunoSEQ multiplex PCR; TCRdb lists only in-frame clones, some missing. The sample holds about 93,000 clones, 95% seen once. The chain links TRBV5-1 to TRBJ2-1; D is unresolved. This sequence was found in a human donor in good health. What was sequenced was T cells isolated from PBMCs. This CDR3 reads CASSPDGDGYNEQFF. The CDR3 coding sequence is TGCGCCAGCAGCCCGGATGGAGACGGCTACAATGAGCAGTTCTTC.